This TCR beta chain was obtained from a study of patients and donors after allogeneic stem cell transplantation. Germline V gene sequence: CDR1 MNHEY, CDR2 SMNVEV (reference sequence). V shed 6 bases and J 7 bases; nucleotides not matched to a gene: 10. The CDR3 loop spans 16 amino acids. TCRdb recomputed calls from the RT-PCR reads with MiXCR, one row per CDR3 protein. The data contain 900,000 to 1,000,000 distinct CDR3 sequences, under 20% of them seen just once; the ten biggest clones take up around 6%. This clonotype was sampled from a human donor who was either an allogeneic HSCT recipient or a stem cell or donor lymphocyte infusion donor (not recorded which). It is not recorded whose cells these are; they may come from a transplant donor. The sequencing input was blood, either unsorted or a sorted T cell fraction (not recorded which). The chain employs TRBV27 and TRBJ2-1; 12 nucleotides line up with TRBD1. The CDR3 DNA sequence: TGTGCCAGCAGCCCGTGGGGGGACAGGGGGCTGAATGAGCAGTTCTTC. It is translated as CASSPWGDRGLNEQFF.